These 6 T cell receptor beta chains share one sample of origin, sequenced in a study of identical twins. TCRdb redid the calling of the 5' RACE reads with MiXCR, one entry per CDR3 protein. The data show approximately 600,000 distinct CDR3 sequences, just over 7% seen once. A further study also used this sample, focusing on yellow fever vaccine responses in identical twins.

The material sequenced was PBMCs. These receptors were obtained from a woman aged 18-29 years in good health.

As concerns this clonotype: Its ends do not fully match the called genes, so a read error is possible. This chain links TRBV5-1 with TRBJ1-1; TRBD1 aligns across 7 bases. There are 14 residues in the CDR3. Germline V gives CDR1 SGHRS, CDR2 YFSETQ. CDR3 sequence (DNA): TGCGCCAGCAGCTTGACAGGGGTGAACACTGAAGTTTTCTTT. Amino acids: CASSLTGVNTEVFF.

This clonotype was detected only a few times. J is TRBJ2-7 and V is TRBV21-1. TRBV21-1 is a recognized pseudogene. The CDR3 runs 15 residues. The CDR3 DNA follows: TGTGCCAGCAACCTGCCTAGGCGTAGCTCCTACGAGCAGTACGTC. Its translation: CASNLPRRSSYEQYV.

This clonotype was observed many times. The rearrangement joins TRBV12-3 or TRBV12-4 to TRBJ1-5; D gene ambiguous. The CDR3 length is 12 residues. The V and J ends lost 5 bases and 5 bases respectively, with 7 bases between them. CDR3 nucleotide sequence: TGTGCCAGCAGTACCAATGATCAGCCCCAGCATTTT. Protein: CASSTNDQPQHF.

The gene calls are TRBV12-3 or TRBV12-4 and TRBJ2-1; D possibly matches TRBD1 or TRBD2 (5 bases each). V dropped 6 bases and J dropped 7 bases, with 16 bases sitting between them. There are 14 residues in the CDR3. CDR3 residues: CASSDMGPLNEQFF. CDR3 sequence (DNA): TGTGCCAGCAGCGACATGGGACCGTTAAATGAGCAGTTCTTC.

This clonotype was seen only a few times. The rearrangement joins TRBV6-5 to TRBJ1-2, with no clear D. V was clipped by 0 bases and J by 8 bases, with 10 bases between them. CDR3 length equals 13 residues. Germline V CDR1 and CDR2: MNHEY, SVGAGI. In nucleotides, the CDR3 is TGTGCCAGCAGTTACTCGAATGCGCGCGGCTACACCTTC. Translated, it gives CASSYSNARGYTF.

In this sample, this clonotype turned up a few times. The chain links TRBV2 to TRBJ2-1; maybe TRBD1 (5 bases). Looked up from germline, CDR1 is SNHLY and CDR2 is FYNNEI. The length of the CDR3 is 15 residues. Trimming left V 3 bases short and J 1 base short, with 10 bases between. CDR3 amino acids: CASSDSPGSYNEQFF. The CDR3 DNA reads TGTGCCAGCAGTGACAGTCCAGGGTCCTACAATGAGCAGTTCTTC.